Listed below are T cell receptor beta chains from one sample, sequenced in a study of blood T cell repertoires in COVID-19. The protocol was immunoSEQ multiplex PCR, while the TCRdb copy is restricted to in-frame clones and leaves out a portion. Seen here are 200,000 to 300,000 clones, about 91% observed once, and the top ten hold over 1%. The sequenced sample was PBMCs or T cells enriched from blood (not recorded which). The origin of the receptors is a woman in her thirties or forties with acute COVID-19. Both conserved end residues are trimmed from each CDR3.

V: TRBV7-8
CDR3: ASSVTSGRYEQF

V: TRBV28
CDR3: ASSHDTGGTSNQPQH

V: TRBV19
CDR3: ATKTVAGGAGEQF

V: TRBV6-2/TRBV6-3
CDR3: ASSYSSSGRTWEDTQY

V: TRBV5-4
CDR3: ASSLVEREDGLETQY

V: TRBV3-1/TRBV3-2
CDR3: ASSQDSNEQF

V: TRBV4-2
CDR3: ASSQGAGVPGELF

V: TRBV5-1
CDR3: ASGDERTGNTEAF

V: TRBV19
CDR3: ASRPGDSIRADTQY

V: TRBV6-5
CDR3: ASTTPGLADEQF

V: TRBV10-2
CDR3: ASSPQGYGYT

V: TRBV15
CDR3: ATSRDSVLSGANVLT

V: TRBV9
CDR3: ASSPTHTSMETQY

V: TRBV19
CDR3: ASNPRQGAFGYT

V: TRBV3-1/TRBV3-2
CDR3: ASSQDPGNNQPQH

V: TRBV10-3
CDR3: AISRKLSGSDGPDTQY

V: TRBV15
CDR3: ATSTNTLTSAQETQY

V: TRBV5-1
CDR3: ASSLALAGVYEQF

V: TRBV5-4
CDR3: ASRRGGVYTEAF

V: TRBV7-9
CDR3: ASSRPGVNTGELF

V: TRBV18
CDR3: ASSRIGTEAF

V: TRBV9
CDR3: ASSVGQSNQPQH

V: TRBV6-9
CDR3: ASSYPSLGRGRGAYEQY